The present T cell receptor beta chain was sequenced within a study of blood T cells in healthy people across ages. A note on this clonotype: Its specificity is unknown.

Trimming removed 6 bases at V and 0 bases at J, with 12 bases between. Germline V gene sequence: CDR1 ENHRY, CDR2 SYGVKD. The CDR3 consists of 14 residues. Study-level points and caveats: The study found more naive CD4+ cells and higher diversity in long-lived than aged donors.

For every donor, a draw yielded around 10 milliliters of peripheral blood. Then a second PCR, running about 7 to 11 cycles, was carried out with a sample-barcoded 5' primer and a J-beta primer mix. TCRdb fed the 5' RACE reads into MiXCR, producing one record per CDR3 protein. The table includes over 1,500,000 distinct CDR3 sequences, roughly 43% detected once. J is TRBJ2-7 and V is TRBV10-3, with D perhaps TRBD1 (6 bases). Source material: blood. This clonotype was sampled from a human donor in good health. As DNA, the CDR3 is TGTGCCATCAGACAGGGTAGGAGCTCCTACGAGCAGTACTTC. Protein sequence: CAIRQGRSSYEQYF.